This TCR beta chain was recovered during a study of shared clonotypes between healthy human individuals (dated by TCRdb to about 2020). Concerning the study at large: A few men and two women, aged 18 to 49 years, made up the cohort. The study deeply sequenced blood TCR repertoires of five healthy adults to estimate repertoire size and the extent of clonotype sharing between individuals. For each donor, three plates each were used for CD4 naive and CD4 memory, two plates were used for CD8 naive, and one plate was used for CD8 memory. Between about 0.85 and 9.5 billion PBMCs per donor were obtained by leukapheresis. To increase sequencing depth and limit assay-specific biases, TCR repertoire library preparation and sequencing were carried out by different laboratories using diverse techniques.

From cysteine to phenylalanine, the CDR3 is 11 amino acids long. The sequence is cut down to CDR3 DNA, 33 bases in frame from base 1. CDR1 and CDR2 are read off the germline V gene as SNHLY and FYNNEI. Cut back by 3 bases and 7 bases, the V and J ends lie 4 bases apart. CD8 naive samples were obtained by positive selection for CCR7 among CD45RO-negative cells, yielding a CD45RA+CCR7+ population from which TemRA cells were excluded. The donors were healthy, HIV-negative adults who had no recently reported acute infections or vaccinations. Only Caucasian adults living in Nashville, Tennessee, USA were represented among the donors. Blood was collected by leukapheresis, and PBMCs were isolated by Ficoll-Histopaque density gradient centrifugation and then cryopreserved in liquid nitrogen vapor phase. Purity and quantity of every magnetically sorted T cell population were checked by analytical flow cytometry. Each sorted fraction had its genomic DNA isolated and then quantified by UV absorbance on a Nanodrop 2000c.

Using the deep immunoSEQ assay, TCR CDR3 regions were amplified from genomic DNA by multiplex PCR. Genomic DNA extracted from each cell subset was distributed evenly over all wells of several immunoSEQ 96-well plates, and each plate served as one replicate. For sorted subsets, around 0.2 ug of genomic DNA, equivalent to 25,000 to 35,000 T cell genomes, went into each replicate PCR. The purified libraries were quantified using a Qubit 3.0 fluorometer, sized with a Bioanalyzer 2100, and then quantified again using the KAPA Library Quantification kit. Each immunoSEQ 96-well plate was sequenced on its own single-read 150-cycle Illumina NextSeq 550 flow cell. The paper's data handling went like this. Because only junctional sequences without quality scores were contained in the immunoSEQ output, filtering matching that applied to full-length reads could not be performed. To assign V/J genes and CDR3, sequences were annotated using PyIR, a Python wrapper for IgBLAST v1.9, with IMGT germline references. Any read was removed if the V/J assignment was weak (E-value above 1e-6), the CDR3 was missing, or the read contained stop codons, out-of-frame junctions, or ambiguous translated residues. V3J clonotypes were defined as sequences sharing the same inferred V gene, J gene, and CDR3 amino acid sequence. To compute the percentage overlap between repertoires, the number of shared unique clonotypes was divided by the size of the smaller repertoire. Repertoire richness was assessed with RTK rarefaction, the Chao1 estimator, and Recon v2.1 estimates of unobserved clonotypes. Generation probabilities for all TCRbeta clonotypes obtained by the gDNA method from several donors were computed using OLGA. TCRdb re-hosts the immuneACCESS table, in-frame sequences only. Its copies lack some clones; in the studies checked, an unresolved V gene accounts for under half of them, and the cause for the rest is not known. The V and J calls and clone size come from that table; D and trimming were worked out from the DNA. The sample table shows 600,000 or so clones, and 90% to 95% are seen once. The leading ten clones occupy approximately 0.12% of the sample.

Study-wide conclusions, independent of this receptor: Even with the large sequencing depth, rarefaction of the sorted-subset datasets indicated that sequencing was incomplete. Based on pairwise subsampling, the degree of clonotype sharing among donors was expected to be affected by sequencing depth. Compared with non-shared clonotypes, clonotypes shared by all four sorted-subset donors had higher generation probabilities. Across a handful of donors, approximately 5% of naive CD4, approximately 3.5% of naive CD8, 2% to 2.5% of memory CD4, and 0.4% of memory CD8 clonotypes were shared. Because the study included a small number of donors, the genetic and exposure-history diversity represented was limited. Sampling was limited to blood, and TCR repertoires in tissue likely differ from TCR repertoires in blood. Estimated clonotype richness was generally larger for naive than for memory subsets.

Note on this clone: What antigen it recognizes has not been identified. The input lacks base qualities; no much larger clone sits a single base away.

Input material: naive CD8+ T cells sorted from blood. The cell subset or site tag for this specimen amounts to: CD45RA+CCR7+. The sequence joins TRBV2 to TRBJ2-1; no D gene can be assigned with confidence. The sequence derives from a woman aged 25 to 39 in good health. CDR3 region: CASSDENEQFF. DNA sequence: TGTGCCAGCAGTGACGAGAATGAGCAGTTCTTC.